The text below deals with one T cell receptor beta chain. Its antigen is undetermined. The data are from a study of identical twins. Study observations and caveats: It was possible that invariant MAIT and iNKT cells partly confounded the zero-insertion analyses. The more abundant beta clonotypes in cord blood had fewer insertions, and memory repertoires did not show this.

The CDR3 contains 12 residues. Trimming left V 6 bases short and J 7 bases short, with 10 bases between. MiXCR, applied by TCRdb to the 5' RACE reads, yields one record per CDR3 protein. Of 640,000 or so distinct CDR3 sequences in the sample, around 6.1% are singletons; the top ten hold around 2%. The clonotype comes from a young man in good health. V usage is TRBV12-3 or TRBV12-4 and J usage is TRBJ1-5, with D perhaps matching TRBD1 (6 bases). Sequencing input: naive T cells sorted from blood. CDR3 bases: TGTGCCAGCAGGCTACAGGGACAGCCCCAGCATTTT. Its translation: CASRLQGQPQHF.